This passage covers 21 T cell receptor beta chains from one sample sequenced in a study of CD8+CD57+ T cells in acquired aplastic anemia. Genomic DNA constituted the template upon which TCR beta VDJ and CDR3 profiling was performed. TCRdb passed the reads through MiXCR, listing each CDR3 protein once. The sample has about 420,000 distinct CDR3 sequences, approximately 70% seen once; the top ten hold 3% to 4.5%. The sample consisted of sorted CD4+, CD8+, or CD8+CD57+ T cells (not recorded which) from PBMCs. The receptor source for this set is a human donor in good health, serving as a control.

This clonotype was seen many times. The rearrangement joins TRBV4-2 to TRBJ2-1; D not certain. The CDR3 length is 17 residues. CDR1 and CDR2 from the germline V gene are LGHNA and YNFKEQ. V dropped 0 bases and J dropped 0 bases, with 12 bases sitting between them. The CDR3 protein is CASSQDPAGSSYNEQFF. The CDR3 DNA reads as TGTGCCAGCAGCCAAGATCCGGCAGGTAGCTCCTACAATGAGCAGTTCTTC.

Comments on this clonotype: Its ends do not fully match the called genes, so a read error is possible. This chain joins TRBV2 and TRBJ1-2, with TRBD1 as a possible D gene (5 bases). The CDR3 spans 20 residues. The germline gives CDR1 SNHLY, CDR2 FYNNEI. The CDR3 spells CASSVGGGQGLSKVNFGYTF. CDR3 nucleotide sequence: TGTGCCAGCAGCGTAGGAGGAGGGCAGGGACTAAGCAAAGTAAACTTTGGCTACACCTTC.

The rearrangement uses TRBV7-4 and TRBJ1-5; D unclear. The germline V and J ends were trimmed by 6 bases and 9 bases, with 21 bases remaining between them. The V gene's germline CDR1 is SGHVT and CDR2 SQSDAQ. The CDR3 runs 15 residues. CDR3 amino acids: CASSSRHRPRSPQHF. In DNA, the CDR3 is TGTGCCAGCAGTTCCCGGCACCGGCCTCGTTCGCCCCAGCATTTT.

This clonotype was recorded many times. The J gene is TRBJ1-1, the V gene TRBV2; tentative D call: TRBD1 (5 bases). This CDR3 has 12 residues. The V end was cut by 4 bases, the J end by 3 bases, with 6 bases between. From germline, CDR1 is SNHLY and CDR2 FYNNEI. The CDR3 DNA follows: TGTGCCAGCAGTGGGGGGTACACTGAAGCTTTCTTT. Translating it yields CASSGGYTEAFF.

V is TRBV7-9 and J is TRBJ2-1; 8 nucleotides align to TRBD2. The CDR3 is made up of 12 amino acids. J lost 15 bases, V lost 10 bases, and 14 bases had no gene match. Germline CDR1 and CDR2: SEHNR and FQNEAQ (reference sequence). The CDR3 DNA is TGTGCCACCCGAGTTACTAGCGGAGACACGTTCTTC. Its protein product is CATRVTSGDTFF.

This chain joins TRBV9 and TRBJ1-6; D is undetermined. The CDR3 has 14 amino acids. V was trimmed by 4 bases and J by 13 bases, leaving 18 bases between them. Germline V lookup: CDR1 SGDLS, CDR2 YYNGEE. For the CDR3, the DNA is TGTGCCAGCAGCCAAGATCGAGTAGATACGCCCCTCCACTTT. It codes for CASSQDRVDTPLHF.

V usage is TRBV5-1 and J usage is TRBJ1-6; the D gene is possibly TRBD1 (5 bases). Germline V lookup: CDR1 SGHRS, CDR2 YFSETQ. This CDR3 contains 14 residues. V lost 0 bases, J lost 12 bases, and 13 bases lay in between. The CDR3 DNA follows: TGCGCCAGCAGCTTGGCTACTAGCGGGGGACCCCTCCACTTT. It encodes CASSLATSGGPLHF.

In regard to this clonotype: An end of the junction differs from the germline gene, which may be a read error. The chain recombines TRBV7-3 with TRBJ1-6, with a possible D match to TRBD1 (5 bases). CDR3 length: 13 residues. CDR1 and CDR2 (germline): SGHTA, FQGTGA. The CDR3 nucleotides are TGTGCCAGCAGCTTACGCTCAGGGATAACTGAAGCTTTT. This translates into CASSLRSGITEAF.

This clonotype was found many times. DNA of the CDR3: TGTGCCAGCAGTTTAAATAGCAATACCGGGGAGCTGTTTTTT. It is translated as CASSLNSNTGELFF. The chain recombines TRBV12-3 or TRBV12-4 with TRBJ2-2; no reliable D call. The CDR3 length is 14 residues. Trimming took off 2 bases at V and 5 bases at J, with 9 bases between the two ends.

Concerning this clonotype itself: This may be a read error: a much more frequent sequence differs by one nucleotide. V usage is TRBV5-1 and J usage is TRBJ2-3; D call uncertain. The germline CDR1 and CDR2 sequences are SGHRS and YFSETQ. This CDR3 has 16 amino acids. The CDR3 DNA reads as TGCGCCAGCAGCTTATTACTACGGGTTACGTCTGATACGCGGTATTTT. Its translation: CASSLLLRVTSDTRYF. The complete variable domain, with remaining parts taken from reference TRBV5-1 and TRBJ2-3, reads KAGVTQTPRYLIKTRGQQVTLSCSPISGHRSVSWYQQTPGQGLQFLFEYFSETQRNKGNFPGRFSGRQFSNSRSEMNVSTLELGDSALYLCASSLLLRVTSDTRYFGPGTRLTVL.

This clonotype has a count of ten or more. The rearrangement joins TRBV20-1 to TRBJ1-2, with 7 bases identical to TRBD1. The CDR3 length is 13 residues. Germline CDR1 is DFQATT and CDR2 is SNEGSKA (reference sequence). V lost 5 bases and J lost 4; bases outside the gene matches: 7. This CDR3 is CSAQQGEGYGYTF. CDR3 DNA: TGCAGTGCTCAGCAGGGGGAAGGCTATGGCTACACCTTC.

A single count supports this clonotype. The junction shows a germline mismatch at one end, possibly a read error. The V and J genes are TRBV12-3 or TRBV12-4 and TRBJ2-3; TRBD2 aligns across 10 bases. The CDR3 loop spans 16 amino acids. CDR3 region: CASSQILAGITDTQYF. In nucleotides, the CDR3 is TGCGCCAGCAGCCAAATACTAGCGGGGATCACAGATACGCAGTATTTT.

This clonotype was seen ten or more times. The V and J genes are TRBV7-9 and TRBJ2-6, with a weak D call TRBD1 (6 bases). The germline CDR1 and CDR2 sequences are SEHNR and FQNEAQ (reference sequence). The germline V and J ends were trimmed by 6 bases and 0 bases, with 15 bases remaining between them. This CDR3 spans 17 amino acids. The CDR3: CASSLTQGPSGANVLTF. In DNA form, the CDR3 reads TGTGCCAGCAGTCTAACACAGGGCCCCTCTGGGGCCAACGTCCTGACTTTC.

The sample holds many counts of this clonotype. This sequence joins TRBV2 and TRBJ1-2; 8 nucleotides align to TRBD1. The CDR3 is made up of 13 amino acids. From germline, CDR1 is SNHLY and CDR2 FYNNEI. V lost 6 bases, J lost 9 bases, and 9 bases stayed unmatched. CDR3 nucleotide sequence: TGTGCCAGCAGACTTTCACAGGGGGATCGCTACACCTTC. Translated, it gives CASRLSQGDRYTF.

This chain links TRBV7-9 with TRBJ1-5; 9 positions agree with TRBD1. Germline V gene lookup returns CDR1 SEHNR and CDR2 FQNEAQ (reference sequence). The ends lost 2 bases at V and 5 bases at J; junction bases unmatched: 7. This CDR3 is built from 16 residues. In DNA, the CDR3 is TGTGCCAGCAGCTTAACAGGGACAGGGACTCATCAGCCCCAGCATTTT. Translating gives CASSLTGTGTHQPQHF.

Note on this clonotype: The junction departs from germline at one end; a sequencing error may be responsible. The chain couples TRBV10-3 to TRBJ2-3; D ambiguous. This CDR3 contains 14 residues. Germline V lookup: CDR1 ENHRY, CDR2 SYGVKD. DNA of the CDR3: TGTGCCATCAGTGGGTCGGGTGGCACAAATACGCAGTATTTT. It encodes CAISGSGGTNTQYF.

This chain uses TRBV12-3 or TRBV12-4 with TRBJ1-3, with TRBD1 identical over 8 bases. CDR3 length: 19 residues. The trim removed 5 bases at V and 0 bases at J, leaving 15 bases unmatched. The CDR3 nucleotides read TGTGCCAGCAGTGAGAGCTACCGGGACAGGCCGAACTCTGGAAACACCATATATTTT. Encoded protein: CASSESYRDRPNSGNTIYF.

This chain links TRBV19 with TRBJ2-7; 8 bases fit TRBD1. CDR3 length: 15 amino acids. Losses at the gene ends were 9 bases for V and 6 bases for J; bases not matched to a gene: 16. Germline CDR1 reads LNHDA; CDR2 reads SQIVND (reference sequence). CDR3 nucleotides: TGTGCCAGGGGAGAGCCGGGACAGGCGTTGGGCGAGCAGTACTTC. Amino acids: CARGEPGQALGEQYF.

This clonotype was found once. This chain joins TRBV2 and TRBJ1-5; D unclear. The J call is in doubt because the DNA end fits TRBJ2-5 better. CDR1 SNHLY and CDR2 FYNNEI come from the germline V gene. The CDR3 has 13 amino acids. The CDR3 DNA reads as TGTGCCAGCAGTGCGACGAGCTCCTACGCCCAGTACTTC. This codes for CASSATSSYAQYF.

This clonotype has ten or more counts. This rearrangement joins TRBV3-1 to TRBJ1-2; TRBD1 might be the D (6 bases). From germline, CDR1 is LGHDT and CDR2 YNNKEL (reference sequence). The CDR3 is 14 amino acids. Trimming pared 0 bases from V and 2 bases from J, leaving 7 bases between. In DNA, the CDR3 is TGTGCCAGCAGCCAAGAAAGGGGGAACTATGGCTACACCTTC. As protein: CASSQERGNYGYTF.

Notes on this clonotype: No conserved phenylalanine or tryptophan is present at the end of the CDR3, so a read error is the likely explanation. The DNA is omitted, as the CDR3 cannot be located on it reliably, and the CDR3 follows TCRdb's listing. This chain uses TRBV7-2 with TRBJ1-2; the table's D gene call, TRBD1, was not cross checked with the DNA. Germline V gene lookup returns CDR1 SGHTA and CDR2 FQGNSA. From its first to its last residue, the CDR3 has 13 amino acids. The CDR3 region is CASSFPQGHAYGY.